The 16 T cell receptor beta chains in this list originate from one sample, sequenced in a study of breast tumors, draining lymph nodes, adjacent tissues. Axillary draining lymph nodes of breast cancer patients supplied the node samples. From the multiplex PCR reads, TCRdb called clonotypes with MiXCR, one entry per CDR3 protein. The sample yields more than 250,000 distinct CDR3 sequences, more than 30% seen once. Specimen: axillary lymph node tissue. The receptors shown here come from a female donor with breast cancer. Some clones in this sample may be carry-over from other donors' samples.

To note about this clonotype: Its ends do not fully match the called genes, so a read error is possible. The genes are TRBV7-9 and TRBJ1-1; D is ambiguous. The CDR3 is 14 residues long. Per germline, CDR1 SEHNR and CDR2 FQNEAQ (reference sequence). Here the CDR3 reads CASSLSSANTEALF. The DNA of the CDR3 is TGTGCCAGCAGCTTAAGTTCAGCGAACACTGAAGCTCTCTTT.

There are many counts of this clonotype. V and J are TRBV20-1 and TRBJ2-7; D tentatively reads TRBD1 or TRBD2 (6 bases each). CDR3 length equals 13 residues. V was cut by 7 bases and J by 5 bases, with 18 bases left in between. Per the germline V gene, CDR1 is DFQATT and CDR2 is SNEGSKA (reference sequence). CDR3 residues: CSVLKGGKDEQYF. The CDR3, as DNA: TGCAGTGTCCTGAAGGGGGGCAAGGACGAGCAGTACTTC.

This clonotype was picked up many times. The genes are TRBV2 and TRBJ1-4, with D perhaps TRBD1 (6 bases). The CDR3 contains 14 residues. Trimming removed 7 bases at V and 0 bases at J, with 9 bases between. Germline V gives CDR1 SNHLY, CDR2 FYNNEI. The CDR3 spells CASNYRATNEKLFF. In DNA, the CDR3 is TGTGCCAGCAATTACAGGGCAACTAATGAAAAACTGTTTTTT.

J is TRBJ2-7 and V is TRBV9; 12 nucleotides match TRBD2. Germline CDR1 and CDR2: SGDLS and YYNGEE. The CDR3 is made up of 19 amino acids. V was clipped by 0 bases and J by 2 bases; unmatched bases: 12. The CDR3 here is CASSVVGGLAGALPYEQYF. DNA of the CDR3: TGTGCCAGCAGCGTAGTTGGGGGACTAGCGGGCGCACTCCCCTACGAGCAGTACTTC.

J is TRBJ2-7 and V is TRBV7-6, with D perhaps matching TRBD1 (6 bases). Germline CDR1 SGHVS, CDR2 FNYEAQ. The CDR3 is 16 residues long. Trimming took 6 bases from V and 1 from J, leaving 19 bases between them. The CDR3: CASRDWGRGSSYEQYF. The CDR3 DNA sequence: TGTGCCAGCAGAGATTGGGGCAGGGGTTCTTCCTACGAGCAGTACTTC.

There are many counts of this clonotype. The chain links TRBV19 to TRBJ2-1; 9 nucleotides match TRBD2. Germline V lookup: CDR1 LNHDA, CDR2 SQIVND (reference sequence). Unmatched junction bases numbered 14, after V lost 8 bases and J lost 6 bases. This CDR3 is 16 amino acids long. CDR3 sequence: CASSHLAAGGPNEQFF. The CDR3 DNA follows: TGTGCCAGTTCCCACCTAGCAGCGGGGGGCCCCAATGAGCAGTTCTTC.

This clonotype was observed once. Just one base apart from a much larger clone, this may be a read error. The V call is TRBV4-1, the J call TRBJ2-1; D gene ambiguous. This CDR3 is 16 amino acids long. Germline lookup yields CDR1 MGHRA and CDR2 YSYEKL. CDR3 nucleotide sequence: TGCGCCAGCAGCCCTGGTCCGCTGAGCTCCCACAATGAGCAGTTCTTC. Translated: CASSPGPLSSHNEQFF.

This clonotype came up many times. The gene calls are TRBV14 and TRBJ2-7; D remains ambiguous. The germline V gene has CDR1 SGHDN and CDR2 FVKESK. CDR3 size: 14 residues. Deletions cut 4 bases from V and 3 bases from J, with 13 bases between. CDR3 sequence: CASSPSGNLYEQYF. For the CDR3, the DNA is TGTGCCAGCAGCCCTTCAGGAAACCTCTACGAGCAGTACTTC.

Concerning this clonotype: A junction end diverges from the germline sequence, so it may reflect a read error. The chain has TRBV20-1 and TRBJ1-6; a weak D match, TRBD1 (6 bases). Germline assignment: CDR1 DFQATT and CDR2 SNEGSKA (reference sequence). This CDR3 is 14 amino acids long. As DNA, the CDR3 is TGCGGTGCTAGATCCCCAGGGGATAACTCACCCCTCCACTTT. Protein product: CGARSPGDNSPLHF.

This clonotype has a handful of counts. This chain joins TRBV6-1 and TRBJ2-1; TRBD2 is a possible D gene (7 bases). Deletions cut 4 bases from V and 9 bases from J, with 13 bases between. CDR1 MNHNS and CDR2 SASEGT come from the germline V gene. The CDR3 covers 13 residues. This chain's CDR3 is CASSVYREGEQFF. As DNA, the CDR3 is TGTGCCAGCAGTGTTTACAGGGAGGGTGAGCAGTTCTTC.

This clonotype was seen repeatedly, ten times or more. The chain uses TRBV20-1 and TRBJ2-5, with TRBD1 as a possible D gene (6 bases). V lost 5 bases and J 1 base, leaving 17 bases between the germline ends. Germline CDR1 is DFQATT and CDR2 is SNEGSKA (reference sequence). This CDR3 is built from 15 residues. The CDR3 coding sequence is TGCAGTGCTGGGCTACCGACAGGTTTCCAAGAGACCCAGTACTTC. This encodes CSAGLPTGFQETQYF.

To note about this clonotype: A much larger clone differs from this one at a single base, so this may be a read error. This CDR3 fails to terminate in the conserved phenylalanine or tryptophan, so it likely reflects a read error. This chain links TRBV12-3 or TRBV12-4 with TRBJ2-1; D remains ambiguous. CDR3 length: 13 residues. Between the trimmed V and J ends, which lost 3 bases and 6 bases, there was a span of 9 bases. The chain's CDR3 is CASSFPVLNEQFL. CDR3 coding DNA: TGTGCCAGCAGTTTCCCAGTCCTCAATGAGCAGTTCCTC.

Ten or more counts support this clonotype. The chain recombines TRBV7-2 with TRBJ2-7; 9 nucleotides agree with TRBD2. CDR3 length: 15 amino acids. Germline lookup yields CDR1 SGHTA and CDR2 FQGNSA. V shed 6 bases and J 2 bases; nucleotides not matched to a gene: 8. In nucleotides, the CDR3 is TGTGCCAGCAGACAGACCGGGACTAGCACCTACGAGCAGTACTTC. This translates into CASRQTGTSTYEQYF.

This clonotype has a handful of counts. The chain carries TRBV27 and TRBJ2-5; TRBD2 is a possible D gene (7 bases). V lost 8 bases and J 4 bases, leaving 11 bases between the germline ends. Germline loops: CDR1 MNHEY, CDR2 SMNVEV (reference sequence). The CDR3 has 12 amino acids. The CDR3 loop is CASWGGGETQYF. The DNA of the CDR3 is TGTGCCAGCTGGGGAGGGGGAGAGACCCAGTACTTC.

The table lists this clonotype with a few counts. The chain has TRBV6-1 and TRBJ2-7; 10 bases align to TRBD2. Unmatched junction bases numbered 9, after V lost 7 bases and J lost 6 bases. This CDR3 has 14 residues. Germline assignment: CDR1 MNHNS and CDR2 SASEGT. The CDR3 nucleotides read TGTGCCAGCAAGCGGGGACTAGCGTCGCCCGAGCAGTACTTC. It is translated as CASKRGLASPEQYF.

A note on this clonotype: A junction end diverges from the germline sequence, so it may reflect a read error. The chain recombines TRBV18 with TRBJ2-3, with 10 positions matching TRBD2. Per germline, CDR1 KGHSH and CDR2 LQKENI. The CDR3 is made up of 16 amino acids. As DNA, the CDR3 is TGTGCCAGCTCACCACCAAGCGGGAGGGCAGCAGATACGCAGTGTTTT. Protein sequence: CASSPPSGRAADTQCF.